One T cell receptor beta chain is described in this entry. Generated by immunoSEQ multiplex PCR, the TCRdb table keeps only in-frame clones and is missing some. The table includes about 120,000 clones, about 90% detected once. V dropped 1 base and J dropped 6 bases, with 12 bases sitting between them. The CDR3 runs 14 residues. Germline CDR1 and CDR2: MDHEN and SYDVKM. This record belongs to a study of T cell responses to AZD1222 COVID-19 vaccine. The wider study: The study pooled second doses at about 4 or about 12 weeks.

The sequences come from peripheral blood, collected on day 0 of AZD1222 vaccination. The TCR sequence derives from an adult in good health. This chain connects TRBV28 to TRBJ1-2; tentatively, D is TRBD1 (6 bases). Here the CDR3 DNA reads TGTGCCAGCAGTTTATTCGGGCAGGGGCATGGCTACACCTTC. Translation: CASSLFGQGHGYTF.